A single sample gave rise to the 8 T cell receptor beta chains below, sequenced in a study of PD-L1 blockade in urothelial cancer. Some clones are missing from TCRdb's copy, which holds only in-frame ones; the method was immunoSEQ multiplex PCR. The sample includes fewer than 80,000 clones, 80% to 85% seen only once; the top ten take 3.2%. This sample's time point: pretreatment peripheral blood. Sequencing was performed on PBMCs, taken around atezolizumab (anti-PD-L1) treatment. Receptor source: a man in his 70s with urothelial cancer.

The chain links TRBV7-9 to TRBJ2-7; the match to TRBD2 covers 12 bases. In germline, CDR1 is SEHNR, CDR2 FQNEAQ (reference sequence). J lost 5 bases, V lost 4 bases, and 12 bases had no gene match. This CDR3 is 17 amino acids long. The CDR3 reads CASSSDLAGGPSHEQYF. For the CDR3, the DNA is TGTGCCAGCAGCTCCGATCTAGCGGGAGGGCCGAGCCACGAGCAGTACTTC.

This chain links TRBV5-1 with TRBJ2-5; 13 bases match TRBD2. This CDR3 has 16 residues. Germline assignment: CDR1 SGHRS and CDR2 YFSETQ. After removal of 3 bases from V and 5 bases from J, the junction contained 7 bases not matched to a gene. CDR3 region: CASSSGLAGSGETQYF. The DNA for the CDR3 is TGCGCCAGCAGCTCGGGACTAGCGGGATCCGGGGAGACCCAGTACTTC.

This sequence joins TRBV9 and TRBJ2-7; 7 bases map to TRBD2. The V gene end was trimmed by 3 bases and the J gene end by 4 bases; junction bases not matched to a gene: 10. Germline assignment: CDR1 SGDLS and CDR2 YYNGEE. The CDR3 contains 15 residues. The CDR3 coding sequence is TGTGCCAGCAGCGGGGGCGGGAGTGTCGCTTACGAGCAGTACTTC. Translating gives CASSGGGSVAYEQYF. The full variable domain, its missing parts supplied by reference TRBV9 and TRBJ2-7, is DSGVTQTPKHLITATGQRVTLRCSPRSGDLSVYWYQQSLDQGLQFLIQYYNGEERAKGNILERFSAQQFPDLHSELNLSSLELGDSALYFCASSGGGSVAYEQYFGPGTRLTVT.

This clone has only one observation. V is TRBV5-1 and J is TRBJ2-3, with TRBD1 matching 7 bases. V lost 2 bases, J lost 4 bases, and 4 bases stayed unmatched. The CDR3 loop spans 14 amino acids. CDR1 and CDR2 (germline): SGHRS, YFSETQ. CDR3 sequence (DNA): TGCGCCAGCAGCTTAAGACAGGGCTCAGATACGCAGTATTTT. Amino acid sequence: CASSLRQGSDTQYF.

This clone occurred a few times. The chain carries TRBV19 and TRBJ2-5, with 7 positions matching TRBD2. The CDR3 is 15 amino acids. Germline V gene sequence: CDR1 LNHDA, CDR2 SQIVND (reference sequence). The trim removed 1 base at V and 5 bases at J, leaving 7 bases unmatched. The CDR3 coding sequence is TGTGCCAGTAGTATAGCGGGACCCGGGGGGGAGACCCAGTACTTC. It specifies CASSIAGPGGETQYF.

V gene TRBV7-2 combines with J gene TRBJ2-7; the match to TRBD2 covers 10 bases. The V gene's germline CDR1 is SGHTA and CDR2 FQGNSA. This CDR3 contains 17 residues. Unmatched junction bases numbered 6, after V lost 1 base and J lost 0 bases. The CDR3 nucleotides read TGTGCCAGCAGCTTAGTGGCTAGCGGGAGCTTCTCCTACGAGCAGTACTTC. Its protein is CASSLVASGSFSYEQYF.

V usage is TRBV6-1 and J usage is TRBJ1-2, with D uncertain. V dropped 1 base and J dropped 5 bases, with 17 bases sitting between them. There are 16 residues in the CDR3. Germline lookup yields CDR1 MNHNS and CDR2 SASEGT. CDR3 in DNA: TGTGCCAGCAGTGAAGTTAGAGGGCGGAACCCTTATGGCTACACCTTC. It translates to CASSEVRGRNPYGYTF.

The J gene is TRBJ2-7, the V gene TRBV9, with a tentative D call TRBD2 (5 bases). Germline lookup yields CDR1 SGDLS and CDR2 YYNGEE. The CDR3 runs to 15 residues. The ends were cut back, 0 bases at V and 0 bases at J, with 10 bases in the middle. This CDR3 is CASSVESSPSYEQYF. The CDR3 DNA sequence: TGTGCCAGCAGCGTAGAATCTAGCCCCTCCTACGAGCAGTACTTC.